The T cell receptor beta chain under discussion was sequenced for a study of control samples from healthy donors and cancer patients (dated by TCRdb to 2019 to 2021). Concerning this clone: It lacks a known antigen. Base qualities are not provided; no much larger clone lies one nucleotide away.

The library was produced with the immunoSEQ multiplex PCR assay. TCRdb mirrors the immuneACCESS table, restricted to in-frame sequences. Some clones are absent from its copies; in checked studies, under half trace to an unresolved V gene, and the reason for the others is unknown. The table for this sample lists about 120,000 clones; over 90% of them were counted only once. 2.6% of the sample belongs to the ten largest clones. The junction shows trimming of 10 bases on V and 3 bases on J, and the gene matches do not reach 6 bases of it. The CDR1 and CDR2 encoded by the germline V gene are SGHRS and YFSETQ. From cysteine to phenylalanine, the CDR3 is 13 amino acids long. Only the CDR3 portion is preserved as DNA: 39 bases, with reading frame beginning at the first base.

The chain links TRBV5-1 with TRBJ2-2, with 7 bases matching TRBD2. The source is a man younger than 40 in good health. Sequencing was performed on blood. DNA sequence: TGCGCCGGGAGGGCGGTACACACCGGGGAGCTGTTTTTT. This encodes CAGRAVHTGELFF.